The TCR beta chain under discussion was sequenced for a study of regulatory dendritic cells for organ transplantation. Study observations and caveats: Naive CD4+ and CD8+ repertoires were highly diverse; memory CD8+ was most oligoclonal.

The V end lost 3 bases, the J end lost 4 bases, and 13 bases lay between the germline ends. There are 15 residues in the CDR3. Germline CDR1 and CDR2: MNHEY and SMNVEV (reference sequence). The assay was immunoSEQ multiplex PCR, and TCRdb's table has in-frame clones only and misses some. The sample lists some 19,000 clones; around two thirds were seen once. A remark on this clone: The antigen remains unidentified.

V and J are TRBV27 and TRBJ1-5, with a tentative D call TRBD1 (6 bases). Material: memory CD4+ T cells from blood. Subset given: CD45RO+ memory T cells. The receptor comes from a human donor in good health. The CDR3: CASSLGQGTNQPQHF. The CDR3 DNA reads as TGTGCCAGCAGTTTGGGCCAGGGGACGAATCAGCCCCAGCATTTT.